The subject of this entry is one TCR beta chain. These data originate in a study of control samples from healthy donors and cancer patients. Profiling relied on immunoSEQ multiplex PCR, and the TCRdb table lists in-frame clones only, not all of them. The data show 160,000 or so clones, with 85% to 95% seen just once and more than 2% held by the top ten. The sample was blood. The clonotype originates from a man between 50 and 59 years old in good health.

The CDR3 bases are TGTGCCAGCAGCTTAGGCCTCGGGGACACAGATACGCAGTATTTT. Translated: CASSLGLGDTDTQYF. The genes are TRBV7-9 and TRBJ2-3, with a tentative D call TRBD2 (5 bases). CDR3 length: 15 residues. Trimming pared 1 base from V and 2 bases from J, leaving 10 bases between. Per the germline V gene, CDR1 is SEHNR and CDR2 is FQNEAQ (reference sequence).